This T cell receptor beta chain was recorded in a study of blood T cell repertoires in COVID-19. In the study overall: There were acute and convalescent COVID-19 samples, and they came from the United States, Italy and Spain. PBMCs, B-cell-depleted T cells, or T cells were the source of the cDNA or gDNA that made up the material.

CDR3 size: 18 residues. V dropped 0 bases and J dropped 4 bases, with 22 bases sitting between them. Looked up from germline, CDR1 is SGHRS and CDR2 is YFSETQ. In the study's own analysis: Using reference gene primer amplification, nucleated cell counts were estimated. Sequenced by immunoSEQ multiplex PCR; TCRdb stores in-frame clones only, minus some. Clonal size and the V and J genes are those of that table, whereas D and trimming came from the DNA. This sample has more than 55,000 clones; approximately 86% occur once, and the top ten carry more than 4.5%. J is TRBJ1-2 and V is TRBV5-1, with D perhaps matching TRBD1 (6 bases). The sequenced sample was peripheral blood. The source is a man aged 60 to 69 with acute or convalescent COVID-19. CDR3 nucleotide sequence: TGCGCCAGCAGCTTGGAAGGGGGGGAGCGCCGAAAGGGCTATGGCTACACCTTC. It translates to CASSLEGGERRKGYGYTF.